These T cell receptor beta chains were read from a single sample in a study of blood T cells in healthy people across ages. In TCRdb, the 5' RACE reads were re-called with MiXCR into one record per CDR3 protein. In the table there are around 1,100,000 distinct CDR3 sequences, roughly two fifths of which are singletons. Sequenced: blood. These receptor sequences come from a man aged 18-30 years in good health. Both conserved end residues are part of each CDR3. D genes are given only for firm matches. Part of the rows lack a size; the others show once, few, many or a class for expanded clones.

J gene,D gene,clone size,V gene,CDR3 protein,CDR3 DNA
TRBJ2-1,.,.,TRBV20-1,CNAREAGRAYNEQFF,TGCAATGCTAGAGAAGCAGGAAGAGCCTACAATGAGCAGTTCTTC
TRBJ2-7,.,.,TRBV20-1,CSASGHYNEQYF,TGCAGTGCTTCGGGACACTACAATGAGCAGTACTTC
TRBJ1-1,.,.,TRBV10-3,CAISPGVDTEAFF,TGTGCCATCTCACCGGGGGTCGACACTGAAGCTTTCTTT
TRBJ2-5,TRBD2,.,TRBV11-2,CASSERTSYNEQYF,TGTGCCAGCAGCGAGAGGACTAGCTATAATGAGCAGTACTTC
TRBJ1-2,TRBD1,few,TRBV20-1,CSARRGLDYGYTF,TGCAGTGCTCGGAGGGGGCTCGACTATGGCTACACCTTC
TRBJ2-7,.,.,TRBV12-3/TRBV12-4,CASSQQGAGYEQYF,TGTGCCAGCAGCCAACAGGGAGCTGGGTACGAGCAGTACTTC
TRBJ1-4,TRBD1,.,TRBV10-3,CAISESIDGQGGEKLFF,TGTGCCATCAGTGAGTCGATTGATGGACAGGGCGGCGAAAAACTGTTTTTT
TRBJ1-1,TRBD1,.,TRBV7-2,CASSLRGTGGAEAFF,TGTGCCAGCAGCTTAAGGGGGACAGGGGGCGCTGAAGCTTTCTTT
TRBJ1-2,.,few,TRBV19,CASTDIGSNYGYTF,TGTGCCAGTACCGATATAGGGAGCAACTATGGCTACACCTTC
TRBJ2-7,.,.,TRBV4-1,CASSQGDHYNEQYF,TGCGCCAGCAGCCAAGGGGACCATTACAATGAGCAGTACTTC
TRBJ2-3,TRBD1,.,TRBV28,CASSDRDRGLSDTQYF,TGTGCCAGCAGTGACCGGGACAGGGGGCTCTCAGATACGCAGTATTTT